Listed below are T cell receptor beta chains from one sample, sequenced in a study of technical replicates of blood from four donors. Profiling relied on immunoSEQ multiplex PCR, and the TCRdb table lists in-frame clones only, not all of them. The data contain some 80,000 clones, more than 80% of them seen just once; the ten biggest clones take up around 0.25%. The sample comprised T cells isolated from PBMCs. The receptor set was obtained from a human donor in good health. The CDR3 runs from the conserved cysteine through the conserved F or W. D genes are given only for firm matches. Clone size is not always given. Where it is, it says once, few, many or a class for expanded clones.

v_gene	d_gene	j_gene	abundance	CDR3aa	CDR3nt
TRBV2	TRBD1	TRBJ1-1	few	CARQAQGGKPEAFF	TGTGCCAGACAAGCACAGGGGGGCAAGCCTGAAGCTTTCTTT
TRBV19	TRBD1	TRBJ2-1	-	CATRDRVYNEQFF	TGTGCCACCCGGGACAGGGTCTACAATGAGCAGTTCTTC
TRBV2	TRBD1	TRBJ1-4	few	CASRPSNRGPLIATNEKLFF	TGTGCCAGCAGGCCCTCAAACAGGGGACCCCTCATTGCAACTAATGAAAAACTGTTTTTT
TRBV5-5	TRBD2	TRBJ2-2	-	CASSSTGTSGGPAGELFF	TGTGCCAGCAGCTCGACCGGGACTAGCGGGGGACCAGCCGGGGAGCTGTTTTTT
TRBV5-6	-	TRBJ2-5	-	CASSLSGRGTFQETQYF	TGTGCCAGCAGCTTGTCCGGCAGGGGGACTTTCCAAGAGACCCAGTACTTC
TRBV7-9	-	TRBJ2-1	-	CASSSVDEQFF	TGTGCCAGCAGCTCCGTAGATGAGCAGTTCTTC
TRBV5-1	-	TRBJ1-4	-	CASRPTPAASANEKLFF	TGCGCCAGCCGCCCTACACCGGCGGCATCCGCTAATGAAAAACTGTTTTTT
TRBV19	-	TRBJ2-2	-	CASSILNTGELFF	TGTGCCAGTAGTATCCTAAACACCGGGGAGCTGTTTTTT
TRBV28	-	TRBJ2-3	-	CASSLREEGDTQYF	TGTGCCAGCAGCCTCAGGGAGGAGGGAGATACGCAGTATTTT
TRBV28	-	TRBJ2-3	-	CASSRRGTRRTDTQYF	TGTGCCAGCAGCCGCAGGGGGACTAGACGCACAGATACGCAGTATTTT
TRBV18	-	TRBJ2-5	-	CASSPPGAETQYF	TGTGCCAGCTCACCACCAGGGGCAGAGACCCAGTACTTC
TRBV4-1	TRBD1	TRBJ1-4	-	CASSQEGTGNEKLFF	TGCGCCAGCAGCCAAGAAGGGACAGGGAATGAAAAACTGTTTTTT
TRBV11-2	TRBD1	TRBJ1-2	-	CASSLYRGPSWMGYTF	TGTGCCAGCAGCCTCTACAGGGGGCCTTCCTGGATGGGCTACACCTTC
TRBV27	TRBD2	TRBJ2-6	-	CASSPHRASGVFSGANVLTF	TGTGCCAGCAGTCCTCACCGAGCCAGCGGGGTGTTCTCTGGGGCCAACGTCCTGACTTTC
TRBV12-5	-	TRBJ2-7	-	CASGTRDFYEQYF	TGTGCTAGTGGCACTCGGGATTTCTACGAGCAGTACTTC
TRBV2	-	TRBJ1-5	-	CASSEQGYSNQPQHF	TGTGCCAGCAGTGAGCAGGGTTATAGCAATCAGCCCCAGCATTTT
TRBV2	-	TRBJ1-5	-	CASRAGQGQPQHF	TGTGCCAGCAGGGCTGGGCAGGGCCAGCCCCAGCATTTT
TRBV6-5	-	TRBJ1-2	-	CASRDSPLYGYTF	TGTGCCAGCAGAGATTCCCCACTCTATGGCTACACCTTC